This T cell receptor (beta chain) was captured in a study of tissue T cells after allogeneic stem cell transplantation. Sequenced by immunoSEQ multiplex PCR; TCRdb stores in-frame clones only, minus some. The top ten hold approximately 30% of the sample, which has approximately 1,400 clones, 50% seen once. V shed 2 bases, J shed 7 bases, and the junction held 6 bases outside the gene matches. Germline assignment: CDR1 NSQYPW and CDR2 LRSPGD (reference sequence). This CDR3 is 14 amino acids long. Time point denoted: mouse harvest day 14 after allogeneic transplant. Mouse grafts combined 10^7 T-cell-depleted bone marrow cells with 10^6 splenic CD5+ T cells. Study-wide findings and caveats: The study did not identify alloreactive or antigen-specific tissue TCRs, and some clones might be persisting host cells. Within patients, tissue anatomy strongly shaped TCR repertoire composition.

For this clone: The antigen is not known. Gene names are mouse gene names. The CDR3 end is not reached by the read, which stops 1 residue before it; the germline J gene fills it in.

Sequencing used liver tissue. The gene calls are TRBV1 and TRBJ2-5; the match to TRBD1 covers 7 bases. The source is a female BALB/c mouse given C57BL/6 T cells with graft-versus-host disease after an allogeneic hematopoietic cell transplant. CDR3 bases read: TGCACCTGCAGTGCAAGGGACAGCCAGAACACCCAGTAC. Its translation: CTCSARDSQNTQY. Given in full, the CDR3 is CTCSARDSQNTQYF.